A selection of T cell receptor beta chains follows, all from one sample in a study of blood T cell repertoires in COVID-19. The table came from immunoSEQ multiplex PCR; TCRdb's copy has only in-frame clones and leaves some out. The sample consists of about 370,000 clones, roughly 86% of them appearing once. Sequencing used peripheral blood. The origin of the receptors is a woman in her twenties or thirties with COVID-19, enrolled during active disease. The CDR3 runs from the conserved cysteine through the conserved F or W. A D gene is named only where the DNA matches it firmly. Clone size is given for some rows only: seen once, a few or many times, or a class if the clone is expanded.

- | TRBJ1-5 | TRBV28 | 16 | TRBD1 | CASSSTGGISNQPQHF | TGTGCCAGCAGTTCGACAGGGGGTATTAGCAATCAGCCCCAGCATTTT
- | TRBJ2-7 | TRBV5-1 | 16 | TRBD2 | CASSPLTSGSSYEQYF | TGCGCCAGCAGCCCTTTGACTAGCGGGAGCTCATACGAGCAGTACTTC
- | TRBJ1-2 | TRBV5-6 | 17 | TRBD1 | CASSLVPGTGGNYGYTF | TGTGCCAGCAGCTTGGTCCCCGGGACAGGGGGGAACTATGGCTACACCTTC
- | TRBJ1-1 | TRBV7-9 | 12 | - | CASTRSDTEAFF | TGTGCCAGCACCCGATCGGACACTGAAGCTTTCTTT
once | TRBJ2-7 | TRBV6-5 | 14 | - | CASSYMGPPYEQYF | TGTGCCAGCAGTTACATGGGCCCACCCTACGAGCAGTACTTC
- | TRBJ2-7 | TRBV27 | 13 | - | CASSLYKGREQYF | TGTGCCAGCAGTTTATATAAGGGGAGGGAGCAGTACTTC
- | TRBJ2-7 | TRBV6-5 | 13 | - | CASTQGHTYEQYF | TGTGCCAGCACCCAGGGGCACACCTACGAGCAGTACTTC
- | TRBJ2-7 | TRBV4-3 | 13 | - | CASSQVIAYEQYF | TGCGCCAGCAGCCAAGTAATAGCGTACGAGCAGTACTTC
- | TRBJ1-5 | TRBV30 | 15 | - | CAWSVRLTAGQPQHF | TGTGCCTGGAGTGTAAGACTTACCGCGGGTCAGCCCCAGCATTTT
- | TRBJ2-7 | TRBV27 | 14 | - | CAAVMVAADYEQYF | TGTGCCGCAGTTATGGTAGCGGCTGACTACGAGCAGTACTTC
- | TRBJ2-5 | TRBV5-4 | 14 | - | CASSLSRSGETQYF | TGTGCCAGCAGCTTGAGCCGTTCCGGGGAGACCCAGTACTTC
- | TRBJ2-7 | TRBV18 | 15 | - | CASSPPLRQSYEQYF | TGTGCCAGCTCACCACCTCTGAGACAGTCCTACGAGCAGTACTTC
- | TRBJ2-7 | TRBV30 | 15 | TRBD2 | CAWSVRLAGAGEQYF | TGTGCCTGGAGTGTACGCCTAGCGGGAGCAGGCGAGCAGTACTTC